The next 20 T cell receptor beta chains were all read from a single sample in a study of cytomegalovirus exposure and HLA in healthy donors. PCR used 60 Vbeta primers and 13 Jbeta primers. Clones were sequenced by immunoSEQ multiplex PCR, and TCRdb holds only the in-frame ones, with some missing. The sample carries 50,000 or so clones, approximately 72% recorded once. Sample: PBMCs. These receptors originate from a woman in her forties or fifties in good health and CMV-seronegative.

The rearrangement links TRBV7-2 to TRBJ2-7, with a weak D call TRBD2 (6 bases). The CDR3 has 16 residues. V lost 1 base, J lost 6 bases, and 19 bases lay in between. Germline V gene sequence: CDR1 SGHTA, CDR2 FQGNSA. DNA of the CDR3: TGTGCCAGCAGCTTAGTGGGGGGACGCTCCTCATCCGAGCAGTACTTC. Translation: CASSLVGGRSSSEQYF.

The chain couples TRBV28 to TRBJ1-5; 7 bases match TRBD1. CDR3 size: 17 residues. The germline CDR1 and CDR2 sequences are MDHEN and SYDVKM. Trimming took 5 bases from V and 0 from J; bases not matched to a gene: 10. The CDR3 spells CASSPDGTADSNQPQHF. The CDR3 DNA is TGTGCCAGCAGTCCAGATGGGACAGCAGATAGCAATCAGCCCCAGCATTTT.

The chain couples TRBV30 to TRBJ1-6; D gene unclear. This CDR3 spans 13 amino acids. V was clipped by 1 base and J by 7 bases, with 8 bases between them. Germline CDR1 and CDR2: GTSNPN and SVGIG (reference sequence). The chain's CDR3 is CAWSATGNSPLHF. The CDR3 coding sequence is TGTGCCTGGAGTGCGACGGGGAATTCACCCCTCCACTTT.

The chain uses TRBV28 and TRBJ2-7, with 7 bases aligning to TRBD1. CDR3 length: 15 residues. V was clipped by 5 bases and J by 2 bases; unmatched bases: 9. CDR1 is MDHEN and CDR2 is SYDVKM in the germline V gene. CDR3 nucleotide sequence: TGTGCCAGCAGTCCATCCGGGACAGCCACCTACGAGCAGTACTTC. Its protein is CASSPSGTATYEQYF.

This chain links TRBV7-9 with TRBJ2-7; 9 bases are a match to TRBD2. Trimming at V came to 5 bases and at J to 9 bases, leaving 11 bases not matched to a gene. The CDR3 consists of 14 residues. Germline values: CDR1 SEHNR, CDR2 FQNEAQ (reference sequence). Here the CDR3 reads CASSPGLALLGQYF. The CDR3 bases are TGTGCCAGCAGCCCCGGACTAGCGCTTTTAGGGCAGTACTTC.

The chain combines TRBV6-5 with TRBJ2-3; TRBD2 is a possible D gene (6 bases). The V end was cut by 0 bases, the J end by 0 bases, with 7 bases between. The CDR3 is 15 residues long. In germline, CDR1 is MNHEY, CDR2 SVGAGI. CDR3 DNA: TGTGCCAGCAGTTACTCCGGGACTAGCACAGATACGCAGTATTTT. It specifies CASSYSGTSTDTQYF.

The J gene is TRBJ2-3, the V gene TRBV4-2; D is unclear. The CDR3 sequence is 17 residues long. Germline CDR1 LGHNA, CDR2 YNFKEQ. Trimming removed 0 bases from V and 1 base from J, with 14 bases in between. The CDR3 DNA sequence: TGTGCCAGCAGCCAAGAAATGCGGCAGTATGGCACAGATACGCAGTATTTT. Its translation is CASSQEMRQYGTDTQYF.

The CDR3 DNA follows: TGTGCCAGCAGGCTACAAGACAGAACTGTCACAGATACGCAGTATTTT. It specifies CASRLQDRTVTDTQYF. V usage is TRBV7-2 and J usage is TRBJ2-3; D is possibly TRBD1 (5 bases). Trimming took 6 bases from V and 2 from J, leaving 18 bases between them. The germline gives CDR1 SGHTA, CDR2 FQGNSA. The CDR3 has 16 residues. The variable domain in full, with the rest retrieved from reference TRBV7-2 and TRBJ2-3, is GAGVSQSPSNKVTEKGKDVELRCDPISGHTALYWYRQSLGQGLEFLIYFQGNSAPDKSGLPSDRFSAERTGGSVSTLTIQRTQQEDSAVYLCASRLQDRTVTDTQYFGPGTRLTVL.

This clone has just a few counts. The chain uses TRBV6-5 and TRBJ2-1; TRBD1 matches 10 bases. Unmatched junction bases numbered 7, after V lost 6 bases and J lost 8 bases. CDR3 length: 14 residues. Germline values: CDR1 MNHEY, CDR2 SVGAGI. CDR3 DNA: TGTGCCAGCAGATTCCCCGGGACAGGGGATGAGCAGTTCTTC. Its protein is CASRFPGTGDEQFF.

This clone was found a few times. This chain uses TRBV6-5 with TRBJ2-1, with 10 positions matching TRBD2. Looked up from germline, CDR1 is MNHEY and CDR2 is SVGAGI. Trimming cost V 5 bases and J 6 bases; bases outside gene matches: 7. The CDR3 consists of 15 residues. The CDR3 region is CASSRSERGGNEQFF. The CDR3 coding sequence is TGTGCCAGCAGTCGATCAGAGCGGGGGGGCAATGAGCAGTTCTTC.

A word on this clone: A read error may produce the germline difference seen at one junction end. The genes are TRBV9 and TRBJ1-1; possibly TRBD1 for D (6 bases). Germline CDR1 and CDR2: SGDLS and YYNGEE. CDR3 length equals 13 residues. The CDR3 DNA is TGTGCCAGCAGCACGCGGACAGAGACTCAGCGTATCTTT. Translation: CASSTRTETQRIF.

The chain links TRBV18 to TRBJ1-5, with 7 bases aligning to TRBD1. This CDR3 contains 18 residues. Per germline, CDR1 KGHSH and CDR2 LQKENI. Trimming removed 1 base from V and 1 base from J; junction bases left unmatched: 10. DNA for the CDR3: TGTGCCAGCTCACCACGGCAGGGGGGAGACGGGAGCAATCAGCCCCAGCATTTT. Amino acids: CASSPRQGGDGSNQPQHF.

This clone has just a few counts. The CDR3 is CASSIQGYPGNTEAFF. For the CDR3, the DNA is TGCGCCAGCAGCATACAGGGATACCCCGGGAACACTGAAGCTTTCTTT. This chain connects TRBV5-1 to TRBJ1-1; TRBD1 might be the D (6 bases). The germline V gene has CDR1 SGHRS and CDR2 YFSETQ. Deletions cut 4 bases from V and 1 base from J, with 17 bases between. The CDR3 totals 16 residues.

This sequence joins TRBV30 and TRBJ1-4; no clear D gene. Between the trimmed V and J ends, which lost 5 bases and 6 bases, there was a span of 16 bases. Germline V gene data show CDR1 as GTSNPN and CDR2 as SVGIG (reference sequence). The CDR3 length is 14 residues. The CDR3 DNA reads as TGTGCCTGGGGCCCAGGTGGAGGAGATGAAAAACTGTTTTTT. Translated: CAWGPGGGDEKLFF.

The rearrangement joins TRBV5-5 to TRBJ2-3, with D possibly being TRBD1 (6 bases). Germline CDR1 and CDR2: SGHKS and YYEKEE (reference sequence). V was pared by 0 bases and J by 4 bases, with 6 bases between. The CDR3 has 13 amino acids. This CDR3 is CASSLEGADTQYF. Here the CDR3 DNA reads TGTGCCAGCAGCTTGGAGGGGGCAGATACGCAGTATTTT.

The genes are TRBV19 and TRBJ2-1; 7 bases agree with TRBD2. Germline CDR1 and CDR2: LNHDA and SQIVND (reference sequence). The V gene end was trimmed by 4 bases and the J gene end by 1 base; junction bases not matched to a gene: 4. This CDR3 has 15 residues. The CDR3 DNA is TGTGCCAGTAGTACCGCAGCGGGGTCCTACAATGAGCAGTTCTTC. Its protein is CASSTAAGSYNEQFF. The full variable domain, in which reference TRBV19 and TRBJ2-1 provide the parts outside the CDR3, is DGGITQSPKYLFRKEGQNVTLSCEQNLNHDAMYWYRQDPGQGLRLIYYSQIVNDFQKGDIAEGYSVSREKKESFPLTVTSAQKNPTAFYLCASSTAAGSYNEQFFGPGTRLTVL.

The chain is built from TRBV5-1 and TRBJ1-6; D not resolved. The CDR3 totals 14 residues. Trimming cost V 5 bases and J 0 bases, with 6 bases left between them. Germline values: CDR1 SGHRS, CDR2 YFSETQ. Here the CDR3 reads CASREGSYNSPLHF. CDR3 DNA: TGCGCCAGCAGGGAGGGCTCCTATAATTCACCCCTCCACTTT.

The rearrangement uses TRBV20-1 and TRBJ1-1; D possibly corresponds to TRBD1 (6 bases). The CDR3 loop spans 11 amino acids. Between the trimmed V and J ends, which lost 3 bases and 8 bases, there was a span of 10 bases. The germline gives CDR1 DFQATT, CDR2 SNEGSKA (reference sequence). The CDR3 DNA sequence: TGCAGTGCTAGTCGCAGGGGCGAAGCTTTCTTT. This codes for CSASRRGEAFF.

This rearrangement joins TRBV21-1 to TRBJ1-2; the table assigns TRBD1, which was not confirmed against the DNA. TRBV21-1 is a listed pseudogene. This CDR3 contains 18 residues. The CDR3 sequence is CASSKGQGRTGYFYGYTF. The DNA for the CDR3 is TGTGCCAGCAGCAAAGGGCAAGGGCGGACAGGATACTTCTATGGCTACACCTTC.

This clone was counted a few times. The chain employs TRBV28 and TRBJ1-1; possibly TRBD1 for D (5 bases). In germline, CDR1 is MDHEN, CDR2 SYDVKM. Deletions cut 1 base from V and 4 bases from J, with 10 bases between. CDR3 length equals 14 residues. CDR3 DNA sequence: TGTGCCAGCAGTTTATACCCAGGGCGCACTGAAGCTTTCTTT. This translates into CASSLYPGRTEAFF.